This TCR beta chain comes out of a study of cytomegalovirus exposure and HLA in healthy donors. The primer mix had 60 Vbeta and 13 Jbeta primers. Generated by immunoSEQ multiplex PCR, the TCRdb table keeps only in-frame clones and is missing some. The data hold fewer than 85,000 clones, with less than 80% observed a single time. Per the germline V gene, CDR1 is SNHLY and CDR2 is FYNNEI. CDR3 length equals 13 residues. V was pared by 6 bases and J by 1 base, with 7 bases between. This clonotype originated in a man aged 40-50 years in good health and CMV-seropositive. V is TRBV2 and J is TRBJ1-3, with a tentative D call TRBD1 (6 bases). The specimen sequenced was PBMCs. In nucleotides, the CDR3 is TGTGCCAGCAGACAGGGATCTGGAAACACCATATATTTT. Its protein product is CASRQGSGNTIYF.